These 15 T cell receptor beta chains came from one sample sequenced in a study of cytomegalovirus exposure and HLA in healthy donors. The PCR employed 60 Vbeta primers together with 13 Jbeta primers. Repertoires were generated with immunoSEQ multiplex PCR, while TCRdb's copy carries only in-frame clones and drops some. In the table there are some 110,000 clones, around 80% of which are singletons. Sequencing was performed on PBMCs. The receptors shown here come from a woman aged 25 to 39 in good health and CMV-seronegative.

The chain couples TRBV19 to TRBJ1-5, with 7 positions matching TRBD1. The CDR3 is 15 residues long. Germline-derived CDR1 and CDR2 are LNHDA and SQIVND (reference sequence). V lost 4 bases and J lost 4; bases outside the gene matches: 7. This CDR3 reads CASSTGQAPNQPQHF. CDR3 sequence (DNA): TGTGCCAGTAGTACAGGACAGGCTCCAAATCAGCCCCAGCATTTT.

This clone was counted between two and nine times. This rearrangement joins TRBV7-3 to TRBJ2-7; the D gene is possibly TRBD2 (5 bases). Germline V gene lookup returns CDR1 SGHTA and CDR2 FQGTGA. The V end was cut by 2 bases, the J end by 2 bases, with 10 bases between. This CDR3 region has 14 residues. Here the CDR3 reads CASSLEGKPYEQYF. The DNA for the CDR3 is TGTGCCAGCAGCTTAGAGGGCAAGCCCTACGAGCAGTACTTC. The full variable domain, its missing parts supplied by reference TRBV7-3 and TRBJ2-7, is GAGVSQTPSNKVTEKGKYVELRCDPISGHTALYWYRQSLGQGPEFLIYFQGTGAADDSGLPNDRFFAVRPEGSVSTLKIQRTERGDSAVYLCASSLEGKPYEQYFGPGTRLTVT.

CDR3 sequence: CSVEDRYNEQFF. DNA for the CDR3: TGCAGCGTTGAAGATCGGTATAATGAGCAGTTCTTC. V is TRBV29-1 and J is TRBJ2-1; unclear D gene. CDR1 is SQVTM, CDR2 ANQGSEA, per germline. V shed 0 bases and J shed 7 bases, with 7 bases lying between them. This CDR3 spans 12 amino acids.

This clone was picked up one time. The V and J genes are TRBV6-5 and TRBJ1-1; unclear D gene. V lost 5 bases to trimming and J lost 0 bases, with 10 bases between them. The CDR3 is 14 amino acids. CDR1 is MNHEY, CDR2 SVGAGI, per germline. CDR3 region: CASSEDTMNTEAFF. CDR3 DNA: TGTGCCAGCAGTGAAGACACGATGAACACTGAAGCTTTCTTT.

Turning to this clone: Sequence at one end of the junction differs from germline and may be a read error. The gene calls are TRBV7-9 and TRBJ2-3; 11 nucleotides agree with TRBD1. CDR3 length equals 18 residues. Germline V gene data show CDR1 as SEHNR and CDR2 as FQNEAQ (reference sequence). CDR3 bases: TGTTCCAGCAGCTCCCTGGAGGGACAGGGGGTTAGCACAGATACGCAGTATTTT. Protein sequence: CSSSSLEGQGVSTDTQYF.

The genes are TRBV14 and TRBJ2-3; unclear D gene. V lost 2 bases and J 3 bases, leaving 6 bases between the germline ends. Germline lookup yields CDR1 SGHDN and CDR2 FVKESK. The CDR3 is 13 amino acids. The CDR3 spells CASSQRGTDTQYF. The CDR3 DNA follows: TGTGCCAGCAGCCAACGAGGAACAGATACGCAGTATTTT.

The rearrangement uses TRBV7-3 and TRBJ2-3; D is uncertain. V dropped 5 bases and J dropped 1 base, with 13 bases sitting between them. CDR3 length equals 15 residues. Germline lookup yields CDR1 SGHTA and CDR2 FQGTGA. In DNA, the CDR3 is TGTGCCAGCAGCATGGAGCTCCCGGGCACAGATACGCAGTATTTT. Its protein product is CASSMELPGTDTQYF.

The gene calls are TRBV7-9 and TRBJ2-7, with D possibly TRBD1 on 5 matching bases. The length of the CDR3 is 15 residues. Between the trimmed V and J ends, which lost 2 bases and 6 bases, there was a span of 17 bases. Germline values: CDR1 SEHNR, CDR2 FQNEAQ (reference sequence). The CDR3 bases are TGTGCCAGCAGCTTATGGGGTGGGGCACCGGGCGAGCAGTACTTC. Translated: CASSLWGGAPGEQYF.

The V gene is TRBV4-1, the J gene TRBJ2-7; TRBD1 matches 9 bases. The V and J ends lost 2 bases and 3 bases, in that order; junction bases with no gene match: 8. CDR1 MGHRA and CDR2 YSYEKL come from the germline V gene. There are 16 residues in the CDR3. For the CDR3, the DNA is TGCGCCAGCAGCCAAAACAGGGGGCGACCTTACTACGAGCAGTACTTC. Its translation: CASSQNRGRPYYEQYF.

The chain recombines TRBV27 with TRBJ2-1, with a tentative D call TRBD1 (6 bases). Trimming took 3 bases from V and 15 from J, leaving 18 bases between them. CDR3 length: 13 residues. CDR1 and CDR2 from the germline V gene are MNHEY and SMNVEV (reference sequence). The CDR3 here is CASSFWAQGHRFF. DNA of the CDR3: TGTGCCAGCAGTTTCTGGGCACAGGGACACCGGTTCTTC.

This rearrangement joins TRBV6-5 to TRBJ1-1; D is undetermined. CDR1 is MNHEY, CDR2 SVGAGI, per germline. The CDR3 is 13 residues long. V was pared by 5 bases and J by 1 base, with 8 bases between. The CDR3 loop reads CASSVWPNTEAFF. CDR3 coding DNA: TGTGCCAGCAGTGTTTGGCCGAACACTGAAGCTTTCTTT.

The V and J genes are TRBV4-1 and TRBJ1-5; 8 bases match TRBD1. The J segment lost 6 bases and the V segment lost 3 bases, leaving 7 bases of the junction unmatched. The CDR3 is 15 residues long. The germline CDR1 and CDR2 sequences are MGHRA and YSYEKL. CDR3 coding DNA: TGCGCCAGCAGCCAGCCCACAGGGGGGGGTCAGCCCCAGCATTTT. Its protein product is CASSQPTGGGQPQHF.

This chain uses TRBV11-2 with TRBJ2-3; D may be TRBD1 (6 bases). This CDR3 is built from 15 residues. Germline CDR1 is SGHAT and CDR2 is FQNNGV. V lost 1 base to trimming and J lost 1 base, with 9 bases between them. The CDR3 spells CASSLAPGGTDTQYF. The CDR3 nucleotides read TGTGCCAGCAGCTTAGCTCCAGGGGGCACAGATACGCAGTATTTT.

Comments on this clone: Other DNA sequences in this specimen translate into the identical CDR3. This chain uses TRBV7-3 with TRBJ2-3; the D is unclear. This CDR3 comprises 14 residues. The germline V gene encodes CDR1 SGHTA and CDR2 FQGTGA. V was shortened by 1 base and J by 0 bases, with 5 bases between the two germline ends. Written as DNA, the CDR3 is TGTGCCAGCAGCTTAAGAACTAGCACAGATACGCAGTATTTT. Translating gives CASSLRTSTDTQYF.

CDR3 DNA sequence: TGTGCCAGCAGCCGGGGACACTGGATCACTGAAGCTTTCTTT. It codes for CASSRGHWITEAFF. The genes are TRBV9 and TRBJ1-1, with a tentative D call TRBD1 (6 bases). This CDR3 is 14 amino acids long. Per germline, CDR1 SGDLS and CDR2 YYNGEE. V was clipped by 4 bases and J by 4 bases, with 14 bases between them.